The T cell receptor beta chain described here comes from a study of spatial heterogeneity in lung cancer. A single record per CDR3 protein comes from TCRdb applying MiXCR to the 5' RACE reads. The repertoire consists of 6,000 to 9,000 distinct CDR3 sequences, with around 3.4% occurring once and the leading ten covering about 17%. Germline V gene lookup returns CDR1 SGHRS and CDR2 YFSETQ. The V end lost 4 bases, the J end lost 2 bases, and 16 bases lay between the germline ends. CDR3 size: 15 residues. Time point reported: sample taken at primary tumor resection. Samples were obtained from about 75 donors, all untreated early-stage non-small cell lung cancer patients. Study-wide results and limits: Expanded alpha and beta TCR counts within tumors tracked tumor mutation counts.

This clonotype occurred many times. Its antigen is unidentified. The clonotype comes from a male donor with early-stage non-small cell lung cancer. This specimen consisted of lung tumor tissue, obtained at surgery. The chain combines TRBV5-1 with TRBJ2-7; the D call may be TRBD1 or TRBD2 (5 bases each). CDR3 amino acids: CASSQGQGVTYEQYF. CDR3 DNA sequence: TGCGCCAGCAGCCAGGGCCAGGGAGTCACCTACGAGCAGTACTTC.